The 32 T cell receptor beta chains presented below share a single source sample, sequenced in a study of shared clonotypes between healthy human individuals. Some clones are missing from TCRdb's copy, which holds only in-frame ones; the method was immunoSEQ multiplex PCR. The data hold about 490,000 clones, with 70% to 80% observed a single time. Source material: PBMCs. These TCRs come from a woman aged 40-49 years in good health. Some clones in this sample may be carry-over from other donors' samples.

The J gene is TRBJ1-1, the V gene TRBV7-9; D ambiguous. This CDR3 region has 13 residues. V lost 2 bases to trimming and J lost 10 bases, with 14 bases between them. Germline CDR1 reads SEHNR; CDR2 reads FQNEAQ (reference sequence). The CDR3 DNA reads as TGTGCCAGCAGCTTACCCGGAGTTGGGAGAGCTTTCTTT. Protein product: CASSLPGVGRAFF.

The J gene is TRBJ2-3, the V gene TRBV4-2; maybe TRBD2 (6 bases). Trimming removed 0 bases from V and 0 bases from J, with 10 bases in between. The CDR3 is made up of 16 amino acids. Germline V lookup: CDR1 LGHNA, CDR2 YNFKEQ. The CDR3 here is CASSQDHGGSTDTQYF. CDR3 bases: TGTGCCAGCAGCCAAGACCACGGGGGAAGCACAGATACGCAGTATTTT.

The J gene is TRBJ2-5, the V gene TRBV6-5; a weak D match, TRBD1 (6 bases). The germline gives CDR1 MNHEY, CDR2 SVGAGI. V was trimmed by 5 bases and J by 2 bases, leaving 12 bases between them. The CDR3 runs to 14 residues. Here the CDR3 DNA reads TGTGCCAGCAGTCCAACCGGGACACAAGAGACCCAGTACTTC. This gives the protein CASSPTGTQETQYF.

There are a few counts of this clone. The rearrangement joins TRBV18 to TRBJ1-2; D perhaps matches TRBD1 (6 bases). Trimming left V 2 bases short and J 4 bases short, with 11 bases between. Germline V gene lookup returns CDR1 KGHSH and CDR2 LQKENI. The CDR3 consists of 14 residues. The CDR3 loop reads CASSPTGASYGYTF. In DNA, the CDR3 is TGTGCCAGCTCACCAACGGGGGCGAGCTATGGCTACACCTTC.

V is TRBV2 and J is TRBJ1-1; D is possibly TRBD1 (5 bases). There are 12 residues in the CDR3. V was trimmed by 8 bases and J by 7 bases, leaving 14 bases between them. From germline, CDR1 is SNHLY and CDR2 FYNNEI. CDR3 in amino acids: CASWDLAGEAFF. The CDR3 DNA sequence: TGTGCCAGCTGGGACCTGGCTGGTGAAGCTTTCTTT. Filled out from reference TRBV2 and TRBJ1-1, the complete variable domain reads EPEVTQTPSHQVTQMGQEVILRCVPISNHLYFYWYRQILGQKVEFLVSFYNNEISEKSEIFDDQFSVERPDGSNFTLKIRSTKLEDSAMYFCASWDLAGEAFFGQGTRLTVV.

A remark on this clone: Different DNA sequences within this sample yield the same CDR3. This chain links TRBV30 with TRBJ2-7, with D tentatively TRBD1 or TRBD2 (6 bases each). The CDR3 sequence is 13 residues long. CDR1 and CDR2 from the germline V gene are GTSNPN and SVGIG (reference sequence). The V end was cut by 0 bases, the J end by 4 bases, with 10 bases between. CDR3 region: CAWSVPGAYEQYF. CDR3 DNA: TGTGCCTGGAGTGTACCGGGGGCTTACGAGCAGTACTTC. Full variable domain (remainder filled in from reference TRBV30 and TRBJ2-7): SQTIHQWPATLVQPVGSPLSLECTVEGTSNPNLYWYRQAAGRGLQLLFYSVGIGQISSEVPQNLSASRPQDRQFILSSKKLLLSDSGFYLCAWSVPGAYEQYFGPGTRLTVT.

As DNA, the CDR3 is TGCGCCAGCAGTCAATCGGGACAGTGGATGAACACTGAAGCTTTCTTT. Translation: CASSQSGQWMNTEAFF. The chain links TRBV23-1 to TRBJ1-1, with 7 positions matching TRBD1. TRBV23-1 is an ORF, with its function uncertain. V was clipped by 0 bases and J by 0 bases; unmatched bases: 4. This CDR3 spans 16 amino acids.

This chain joins TRBV2 and TRBJ2-3; possibly TRBD2 for D (5 bases). V gave up 6 bases and J gave up 5 bases, with 15 bases separating them. CDR3 size: 14 residues. Germline V CDR1 and CDR2: SNHLY, FYNNEI. The CDR3 bases are TGTGCCAGCAGGGAGGCAACGAGGTTAGATACGCAGTATTTT. Encoded protein: CASREATRLDTQYF.

This clone has more than one count but fewer than ten. This chain links TRBV6-6 with TRBJ1-2; D is undetermined. The V end was cut by 3 bases, the J end by 4 bases, with 6 bases between. Per the germline V gene, CDR1 is MNHNY and CDR2 is SVGAGI (reference sequence). This CDR3 comprises 12 residues. The CDR3 reads CASSYLGYGYTF. CDR3 DNA sequence: TGTGCCAGCAGTTATCTCGGCTATGGCTACACCTTC.

The chain uses TRBV30 and TRBJ1-2, with D possibly matching TRBD1 (5 bases). The V gene's germline CDR1 is GTSNPN and CDR2 SVGIG (reference sequence). Trimming removed 0 bases at V and 12 bases at J, with 11 bases between. This CDR3 has 11 amino acids. The CDR3 sequence: CAWSVGTRHTF. CDR3 coding DNA: TGTGCCTGGAGTGTGGGGACGCGGCACACCTTC.

The gene calls are TRBV28 and TRBJ1-5; D gene uncertain. The V end lost 7 bases, the J end lost 7 bases, and 17 bases lay between the germline ends. CDR3 length: 14 amino acids. In germline, CDR1 is MDHEN, CDR2 SYDVKM. The CDR3 DNA is TGTGCCAGCATTCAAGATCACGTGGGGCAGCCCCAGCATTTT. Translating it yields CASIQDHVGQPQHF. Variable domain in full (rest from reference TRBV28 and TRBJ1-5): DVKVTQSSRYLVKRTGEKVFLECVQDMDHENMFWYRQDPGLGLRLIYFSYDVKMKEKGDIPEGYSVSREKKERFSLILESASTNQTSMYLCASIQDHVGQPQHFGDGTRLSIL.

This chain connects TRBV19 to TRBJ2-2; 10 positions agree with TRBD2. The CDR3 runs 15 residues. Unmatched junction bases numbered 5, after V lost 7 bases and J lost 3 bases. Germline V gene data show CDR1 as LNHDA and CDR2 as SQIVND (reference sequence). CDR3 sequence (DNA): TGTGCCAGTACCACTAGCGGGATTTACACCGGGGAGCTGTTTTTT. It yields the protein CASTTSGIYTGELFF. Full variable domain (missing parts from reference TRBV19 and TRBJ2-2): DGGITQSPKYLFRKEGQNVTLSCEQNLNHDAMYWYRQDPGQGLRLIYYSQIVNDFQKGDIAEGYSVSREKKESFPLTVTSAQKNPTAFYLCASTTSGIYTGELFFGEGSRLTVL.

The V call is TRBV29-1, the J call TRBJ2-3; the D is unclear. V lost 3 bases and J lost 6, with 10 bases in between. This CDR3 is 12 amino acids long. Per germline, CDR1 SQVTM and CDR2 ANQGSEA. The CDR3 sequence: CSVELFGDTQYF. The CDR3 nucleotides read TGCAGCGTTGAGTTATTCGGGGATACGCAGTATTTT.

The chain carries TRBV29-1 and TRBJ1-1; D not resolved. Germline CDR1 is SQVTM and CDR2 is ANQGSEA. V was clipped by 1 base and J by 4 bases, with 10 bases between them. The CDR3 has 13 residues. DNA for the CDR3: TGCAGCGTTGAAGGGACGGTGGGCACTGAAGCTTTCTTT. This sequence encodes CSVEGTVGTEAFF.

The sample holds one count of this clone. In DNA form, the CDR3 reads TGTGCCAGCAGCTCTCCCCTGGGAGTTGAGCAGTTCTTC. Residues: CASSSPLGVEQFF. The chain has TRBV7-9 and TRBJ2-1, with a tentative D call TRBD2 (5 bases). This CDR3 has 13 amino acids. Germline CDR1 reads SEHNR; CDR2 reads FQNEAQ (reference sequence). V shed 4 bases and J shed 9 bases, with 13 bases lying between them.

This clone was recorded once. This chain connects TRBV9 to TRBJ1-2; D is unclear. The CDR3 consists of 14 residues. The ends were cut back, 4 bases at V and 2 bases at J, with 12 bases in the middle. The germline CDR1 and CDR2 sequences are SGDLS and YYNGEE. The CDR3 protein is CASSRPGANYGYTF. CDR3 coding DNA: TGTGCCAGCAGCCGTCCAGGTGCGAACTATGGCTACACCTTC.

The genes are TRBV6-5 and TRBJ2-1; 11 nucleotides line up with TRBD2. The trim removed 9 bases at V and 5 bases at J, leaving 3 bases unmatched. In germline, CDR1 is MNHEY, CDR2 SVGAGI. CDR3 length equals 13 residues. The CDR3 nucleotides are TGTGCCAGTAGCGGGAGGGCCCACAATGAGCAGTTCTTC. Amino acids: CASSGRAHNEQFF.

The chain links TRBV15 to TRBJ1-5, with D unresolved. The V gene's germline CDR1 is LNHNV and CDR2 YYDKDF (reference sequence). V dropped 0 bases and J dropped 6 bases, with 12 bases sitting between them. This CDR3 contains 15 residues. As DNA, the CDR3 is TGTGCCACCAGCAGAGATTTCCGGGTTAGTCAGCCCCAGCATTTT. This translates into CATSRDFRVSQPQHF.

The rearrangement links TRBV28 to TRBJ1-5, with D possibly TRBD1 on 5 matching bases. This CDR3 comprises 12 residues. With 3 bases removed from V and 11 bases from J, the gap between germline ends came to 11 bases. Germline V lookup: CDR1 MDHEN, CDR2 SYDVKM. The CDR3 DNA follows: TGTGCCAGCAGTTTGGGGGGTAAGGCCCAGCATTTT. Its translation: CASSLGGKAQHF.

This chain joins TRBV18 and TRBJ2-7; TRBD1 matches at 7 bases. The CDR3 covers 13 residues. In germline, CDR1 is KGHSH, CDR2 LQKENI. J was trimmed by 5 bases and V by 5 bases; bases with no gene match: 6. In nucleotides, the CDR3 is TGTGCCAGCTCAAAGGGGACAGCCAACGAGCAGTACTTC. This translates into CASSKGTANEQYF.

V and J are TRBV7-2 and TRBJ2-7; 13 positions match TRBD2. Germline trimming cut 6 bases from V and 2 bases from J; bases unmatched to any gene: 7. The germline CDR1 and CDR2 sequences are SGHTA and FQGNSA. This CDR3 is built from 16 residues. The CDR3: CASRRGLAGHTYEQYF. The CDR3 DNA reads TGTGCCAGCAGACGGGGACTAGCGGGACATACCTACGAGCAGTACTTC.

This rearrangement joins TRBV13 to TRBJ2-7, with 8 bases fitting TRBD2. V was pared by 5 bases and J by 7 bases, with 13 bases of the junction left unmatched. The CDR3 length is 15 residues. CDR1 is PRHDT and CDR2 is FYEKMQ in the germline V gene (reference sequence). CDR3 region: CASSRWGGRPGEQYF. The CDR3 DNA reads as TGTGCCAGCAGCCGCTGGGGCGGGAGGCCGGGGGAGCAGTACTTC.

This chain uses TRBV5-4 with TRBJ2-3; no definite D call. Germline lookup yields CDR1 SGHNT and CDR2 YYREEE (reference sequence). The CDR3 spans 15 residues. Deletions cut 4 bases from V and 0 bases from J, with 12 bases between. The CDR3: CASSQAHGSTDTQYF. In DNA, the CDR3 is TGTGCCAGCAGCCAAGCCCACGGGAGCACAGATACGCAGTATTTT.

In its sample, this clone was seen once. The genes are TRBV5-1 and TRBJ2-7, with TRBD1 identical over 7 bases. Trimming took 4 bases from V and 2 from J; bases not matched to a gene: 9. Germline CDR1 SGHRS, CDR2 YFSETQ. This CDR3 spans 15 amino acids. The DNA for the CDR3 is TGCGCCAGCAGCCCGCAACAGGGGCTACCCTACGAGCAGTACTTC. Encoded protein: CASSPQQGLPYEQYF.

This clone was recorded once. The CDR3 sequence is CASSALGPALDEQFF. The CDR3 DNA is TGTGCCAGCAGTGCTCTGGGACCCGCACTGGATGAGCAGTTCTTC. The J gene is TRBJ2-1, the V gene TRBV2, with D perhaps TRBD1 or TRBD2 (5 bases each). Trimming stripped 4 bases from V and 8 bases from J, with 18 bases between. There are 15 residues in the CDR3. Germline values: CDR1 SNHLY, CDR2 FYNNEI.

The chain carries TRBV18 and TRBJ2-7; D perhaps matches TRBD1 (6 bases). Germline loops: CDR1 KGHSH, CDR2 LQKENI. This CDR3 contains 13 residues. The V end was cut by 4 bases, the J end by 2 bases, with 9 bases between. The chain's CDR3 is CASSLGQTYEQYF. CDR3 DNA sequence: TGTGCCAGCTCACTAGGACAGACCTACGAGCAGTACTTC.

This chain connects TRBV14 to TRBJ1-3, with D unclear. There are 16 residues in the CDR3. CDR1 is SGHDN and CDR2 is FVKESK in the germline V gene. V was trimmed by 4 bases and J by 0 bases, leaving 13 bases between them. CDR3 nucleotides: TGTGCCAGCAGCCCCTTCGTCGACTTCTCTGGAAACACCATATATTTT. Protein: CASSPFVDFSGNTIYF. Complete variable domain (other parts from reference TRBV14 and TRBJ1-3): EAGVTQFPSHSVIEKGQTVTLRCDPISGHDNLYWYRRVMGKEIKFLLHFVKESKQDESGMPNNRFLAERTGGTYSTLKVQPAELEDSGVYFCASSPFVDFSGNTIYFGEGSWLTVV.

This clone was counted a single time. The chain joins TRBV7-2 to TRBJ2-6; D is possibly TRBD1 (5 bases). Germline V gene lookup returns CDR1 SGHTA and CDR2 FQGNSA. V lost 4 bases and J 2 bases, leaving 9 bases between the germline ends. This CDR3 region has 15 residues. The DNA for the CDR3 is TGTGCCAGCAGCTCGCAGGGCGCTGGGGCCAACGTCCTGACTTTC. Protein: CASSSQGAGANVLTF. The full variable domain, with the rest looked up from reference TRBV7-2 and TRBJ2-6, is GAGVSQSPSNKVTEKGKDVELRCDPISGHTALYWYRQSLGQGLEFLIYFQGNSAPDKSGLPSDRFSAERTGGSVSTLTIQRTQQEDSAVYLCASSSQGAGANVLTFGAGSRLTVL.

The genes are TRBV4-2 and TRBJ2-3; TRBD2 aligns across 9 bases. Germline CDR1 LGHNA, CDR2 YNFKEQ. The length of the CDR3 is 17 residues. Trimming cost V 3 bases and J 0 bases; bases outside gene matches: 7. The chain's CDR3 is CASSQSPGLASTDTQYF. DNA for the CDR3: TGTGCCAGCAGCCAGAGTCCGGGACTAGCCAGCACAGATACGCAGTATTTT.

V usage is TRBV29-1 and J usage is TRBJ2-5; D tentatively reads TRBD1 or TRBD2 (5 bases each). The V end was cut by 3 bases, the J end by 8 bases, with 19 bases between. The germline gives CDR1 SQVTM, CDR2 ANQGSEA. The CDR3 covers 14 residues. CDR3 in amino acids: CSVDLGAGTQTQYF. The CDR3 DNA follows: TGCAGCGTTGATTTGGGCGCCGGGACCCAAACCCAGTACTTC.

The rearrangement links TRBV10-3 to TRBJ2-5, with no clear D. The germline CDR1 and CDR2 sequences are ENHRY and SYGVKD. The CDR3 has 12 amino acids. V lost 2 bases to trimming and J lost 4 bases, with 5 bases between them. CDR3 in DNA: TGTGCCATCAGTGAGGAGAGAGAGACCCAGTACTTC. Translated: CAISEERETQYF.

The chain combines TRBV6-6 with TRBJ2-1; TRBD2 agrees at 12 bases. V was pared by 5 bases and J by 6 bases, with 2 bases of the junction left unmatched. Germline assignment: CDR1 MNHNY and CDR2 SVGAGI (reference sequence). The CDR3 is made up of 14 amino acids. DNA for the CDR3: TGTGCCAGCAGTAGACTAGCGGGAGTCAATGAGCAGTTCTTC. It is translated as CASSRLAGVNEQFF.